This T cell receptor (beta chain) was profiled in a study of beta chain features in type 1 diabetes. The study, taken as a whole, reports: The naive, central memory and Treg TCRB repertoires of patients appeared to be more similar to one another than those of healthy donors. Overrepresentation of cells with high TCR expression could result from cDNA sequencing. VDJ junctions sequenced from type 1 diabetes patients showed fewer insertions and more deletions. All four CD4+ subsets from Type 1 diabetes patients carried moderately but significantly shorter TCRB CDR3s.

A single heparinised blood sample, averaging roughly 100 mL, was obtained per donor. Looked up from germline, CDR1 is MDHEN and CDR2 is SYDVKM. With 3 bases removed from V and 2 bases from J, the gap between germline ends came to 10 bases. This CDR3 is 14 amino acids long. Investigators reverse transcribed all isolated RNA, so they sequenced expressed TCRB transcripts. Here immunoSEQ multiplex PCR was the method, and the copy in TCRdb shows in-frame clones only, minus some. The table shows roughly 340,000 clones, with roughly an eighth occurring only once. This clone was observed once. Its specificity is not known.

This clonotype was sampled from a woman under 30 with type 1 diabetes. The genes are TRBV28 and TRBJ1-1; D ambiguous. Input material: naive CD4+ T cells from blood. The CDR3 loop is CASSFPPRNTEAFF. The CDR3 nucleotides read TGTGCCAGCAGTTTCCCCCCGAGAAACACTGAAGCTTTCTTT.